This record looks at one T cell receptor beta chain sequence and its context. From germline, CDR1 is SNHLY and CDR2 FYNNEI. Germline trimming cut 3 bases from V and 8 bases from J; bases unmatched to any gene: 4. The CDR3 is 15 residues long. Original processing notes: Amplified reference gene primers provided the basis for estimating nucleated cell counts. Generated by immunoSEQ multiplex PCR, the TCRdb table keeps only in-frame clones and is missing some. V, J and clone size reflect that table, while D and trimming were determined from the DNA. The sample lists about 170,000 clones, under 85% seen once, with roughly 1.1% in the top ten. This record comes from a study of blood T cell repertoires in COVID-19. Across the whole study: The United States, Italy and Spain supplied acute and convalescent COVID-19 samples. Sources were T cells, B-cell-depleted T cells, or PBMCs; the material itself was cDNA or gDNA.

The sequence derives from a man in his 60s who had recovered from COVID-19. V usage is TRBV2 and J usage is TRBJ1-6; 10 bases are a match to TRBD1. The source material was peripheral blood. In DNA form, the CDR3 reads TGTGCCAGCAGTGAGCGACAGGGGGCTGATTCACCCCTCCACTTT. Translation gives CASSERQGADSPLHF.